What follows are 14 T cell receptor beta chains derived from one specimen sequenced in a study of T cell changes during pregnancy in multiple sclerosis. Libraries were prepared by immunoSEQ multiplex PCR; TCRdb keeps only in-frame clonotypes and omits some of them. Here the sample spans 65,000 to 85,000 clones, 90% being singletons. The sequencing here drew on peripheral blood, taken after pregnancy. Receptors originate from a female donor in good health, enrolled as a control in a pregnancy study.

The V call is TRBV5-6, the J call TRBJ2-3; the match to TRBD2 covers 11 bases. CDR3 length: 16 residues. CDR1 SGHDT and CDR2 YYEEEE come from the germline V gene. V lost 4 bases, J lost 1 base, and 5 bases stayed unmatched. The CDR3 nucleotides read TGTGCCAGCAGCCTAAGGACTAGCGGGCGCACAGATACGCAGTATTTT. This sequence encodes CASSLRTSGRTDTQYF.

The J gene is TRBJ2-1, the V gene TRBV4-2, with 11 bases fitting TRBD2. The CDR3 is made up of 16 amino acids. V was pared by 0 bases and J by 6 bases, with 4 bases of the junction left unmatched. Looked up from germline, CDR1 is LGHNA and CDR2 is YNFKEQ. In DNA, the CDR3 is TGTGCCAGCAGCCAAGATCTCGGACTAGCGGGCAATGAGCAGTTCTTC. It translates to CASSQDLGLAGNEQFF.

J is TRBJ2-3 and V is TRBV5-1, with no clear D. The germline V gene encodes CDR1 SGHRS and CDR2 YFSETQ. V lost 0 bases to trimming and J lost 2 bases, with 13 bases between them. The CDR3 spans 16 residues. The CDR3 coding sequence is TGCGCCAGCAGCTTGGAAGTAGCCCTCCTCACAGATACGCAGTATTTT. It yields the protein CASSLEVALLTDTQYF. Looking up the rest from reference TRBV5-1 and TRBJ2-3 gives the full variable domain: KAGVTQTPRYLIKTRGQQVTLSCSPISGHRSVSWYQQTPGQGLQFLFEYFSETQRNKGNFPGRFSGRQFSNSRSEMNVSTLELGDSALYLCASSLEVALLTDTQYFGPGTRLTVL.

The chain is built from TRBV6-6 and TRBJ2-7, with a tentative D call TRBD1 (5 bases). Trimming left V 0 bases short and J 4 bases short, with 7 bases between. This CDR3 has 13 residues. Germline CDR1 reads MNHNY; CDR2 reads SVGAGI (reference sequence). This CDR3 reads CASSYSDIYEQYF. The CDR3 coding sequence is TGTGCCAGCAGTTACTCGGACATATACGAGCAGTACTTC.

This clone came up once. The chain carries TRBV5-4 and TRBJ2-7, with D possibly matching TRBD2 (5 bases). The germline gives CDR1 SGHNT, CDR2 YYREEE (reference sequence). V gave up 1 base and J gave up 3 bases, with 8 bases separating them. The CDR3 runs 13 residues. The CDR3 sequence: CASSLTGDYEQYF. CDR3 nucleotide sequence: TGTGCCAGCAGCTTGACCGGGGACTACGAGCAGTACTTC.

This CDR3 is CAWSVRRGNEQFF. The CDR3 DNA reads as TGTGCCTGGAGTGTTCGGCGGGGCAATGAGCAGTTCTTC. The J gene is TRBJ2-1, the V gene TRBV30; a weak D match, TRBD2 (6 bases). Germline V lookup: CDR1 GTSNPN, CDR2 SVGIG (reference sequence). CDR3 length: 13 amino acids. With 0 bases removed from V and 6 bases from J, the gap between germline ends came to 9 bases. Supplemented by reference TRBV30 and TRBJ2-1, the full variable domain reads SQTIHQWPATLVQPVGSPLSLECTVEGTSNPNLYWYRQAAGRGLQLLFYSVGIGQISSEVPQNLSASRPQDRQFILSSKKLLLSDSGFYLCAWSVRRGNEQFFGPGTRLTVL.

This clone was counted once. V is TRBV6-6 and J is TRBJ1-4, with 10 nucleotides matching TRBD1. Germline V lookup: CDR1 MNHNY, CDR2 SVGAGI (reference sequence). This CDR3 is built from 16 residues. The V gene end was trimmed by 6 bases and the J gene end by 8 bases; junction bases not matched to a gene: 12. CDR3 DNA sequence: TGTGCCAGCAGCCCCGGACAGGGGGGGACGTGGGAAAAACTGTTTTTT. Its protein product is CASSPGQGGTWEKLFF.

This chain joins TRBV10-2 and TRBJ2-5; D might be TRBD1 (5 bases). Germline assignment: CDR1 WSHSY and CDR2 SAAADI. The CDR3 is 13 residues long. Trimming pared 2 bases from V and 7 bases from J, leaving 11 bases between. The CDR3 DNA reads TGCGCCAGCAGTGAGCAGGGCCTGGCGACCCAGTACTTC. Protein: CASSEQGLATQYF.

Concerning this clone: Different DNA sequences within this sample yield the same CDR3. V is TRBV30 and J is TRBJ2-5; 8 bases line up with TRBD2. The V gene's germline CDR1 is GTSNPN and CDR2 SVGIG (reference sequence). J was trimmed by 4 bases and V by 7 bases; bases with no gene match: 5. The CDR3 is 12 residues long. The CDR3 region has the DNA TGTGCCTCCACCGGGGGGGGAGAGACCCAGTACTTC. Its translation is CASTGGGETQYF.

This chain links TRBV19 with TRBJ2-5; 8 bases line up with TRBD1. This CDR3 contains 13 residues. Germline values: CDR1 LNHDA, CDR2 SQIVND (reference sequence). V trimming: 3 bases; J trimming: 4 bases; junction bases outside the gene matches: 1. This CDR3 reads CASSIQGAETQYF. DNA of the CDR3: TGTGCCAGTAGTATTCAGGGGGCAGAGACCCAGTACTTC.

The chain uses TRBV7-8 and TRBJ2-5; the match to TRBD2 covers 10 bases. Germline V gives CDR1 SGHVS, CDR2 FQNEAQ. This CDR3 spans 17 amino acids. The junction had 12 bases not matched to a gene; V was cut back by 4 bases and J by 4 bases. Here the CDR3 reads CASSWSGRALGGETQYF. The DNA for the CDR3 is TGTGCCAGCAGCTGGAGCGGGAGGGCCCTTGGGGGAGAGACCCAGTACTTC.

DNA of the CDR3: TGTGCCATCAGTGAGCCAGGCCAGGACACAGATACGCAGTATTTT. It is translated as CAISEPGQDTDTQYF. The chain links TRBV10-3 to TRBJ2-3; D unclear. The CDR3 has 15 residues. Germline-derived CDR1 and CDR2 are ENHRY and SYGVKD. V dropped 2 bases and J dropped 2 bases, with 11 bases sitting between them.

This sequence joins TRBV2 and TRBJ1-2, with 7 bases matching TRBD1. Germline values: CDR1 SNHLY, CDR2 FYNNEI. The CDR3 totals 14 residues. After removal of 8 bases from V and 4 bases from J, the junction contained 10 bases not matched to a gene. The DNA for the CDR3 is TGTGCCAGCCGCCTAGGGGGCGAAAGCTATGGCTACACCTTC. It yields the protein CASRLGGESYGYTF.

The chain joins TRBV27 to TRBJ2-7; the D is unclear. This CDR3 region has 11 residues. Germline V gene sequence: CDR1 MNHEY, CDR2 SMNVEV (reference sequence). Trimming stripped 5 bases from V and 3 bases from J, with 5 bases between. CDR3 bases: TGTGCCAGCAGTAACATCTACGAGCAGTACTTC. Residues: CASSNIYEQYF.